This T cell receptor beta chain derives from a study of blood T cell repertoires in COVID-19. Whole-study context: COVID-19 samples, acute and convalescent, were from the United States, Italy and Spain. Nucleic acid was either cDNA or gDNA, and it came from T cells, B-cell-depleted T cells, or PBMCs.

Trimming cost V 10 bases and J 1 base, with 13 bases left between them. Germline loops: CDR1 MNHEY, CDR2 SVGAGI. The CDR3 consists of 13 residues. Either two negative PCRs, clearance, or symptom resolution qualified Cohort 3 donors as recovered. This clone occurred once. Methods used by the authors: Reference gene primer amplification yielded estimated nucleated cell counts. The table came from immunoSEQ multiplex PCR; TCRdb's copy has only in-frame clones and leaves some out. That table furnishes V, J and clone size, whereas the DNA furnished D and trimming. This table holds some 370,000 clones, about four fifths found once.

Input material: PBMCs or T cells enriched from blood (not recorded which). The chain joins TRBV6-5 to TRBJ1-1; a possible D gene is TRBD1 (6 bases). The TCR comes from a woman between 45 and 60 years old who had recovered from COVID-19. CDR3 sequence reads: CATKLQGNTEAFF. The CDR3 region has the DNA TGTGCCACCAAATTACAGGGGAACACTGAAGCTTTCTTT.